The 4 T cell receptor beta chains below come from one sample, sequenced in a study of blood T cell repertoires in COVID-19. Produced via immunoSEQ multiplex PCR; TCRdb's table is partial and in-frame only. Of 180,000 or so clones in the sample, about four fifths were seen once. The sample comprised peripheral blood. The receptors here all came from a middle-aged woman with COVID-19, enrolled during active disease.

This chain joins TRBV7-3 and TRBJ2-7; D might be TRBD2 (6 bases). Trimming took off 2 bases at V and 1 base at J, with 12 bases between the two ends. Germline-derived CDR1 and CDR2 are SGHTA and FQGTGA. CDR3 size: 15 residues. CDR3 coding DNA: TGTGCCAGCAGCTTAGGATTAGCGGAATCCTACGAGCAGTACTTC. Its translation: CASSLGLAESYEQYF. Full variable domain (remainder filled in from reference TRBV7-3 and TRBJ2-7): GAGVSQTPSNKVTEKGKYVELRCDPISGHTALYWYRQSLGQGPEFLIYFQGTGAADDSGLPNDRFFAVRPEGSVSTLKIQRTERGDSAVYLCASSLGLAESYEQYFGPGTRLTVT.

This clone was detected ten times or more. V usage is TRBV18 and J usage is TRBJ2-6, with 10 nucleotides matching TRBD2. This CDR3 is 18 amino acids long. Germline V CDR1 and CDR2: KGHSH, LQKENI. V was clipped by 3 bases and J by 0 bases; unmatched bases: 5. The CDR3 sequence is CASSPLLAGFSGANVLTF. The CDR3 region has the DNA TGTGCCAGCTCACCTTTACTAGCGGGATTCTCTGGGGCCAACGTCCTGACTTTC.

V usage is TRBV6-4 and J usage is TRBJ1-5; TRBD1 is a possible D gene (5 bases). V lost 9 bases and J lost 4, with 16 bases in between. The germline V gene encodes CDR1 MRHNA and CDR2 SNTAGT. The CDR3 is made up of 14 amino acids. Here the CDR3 DNA reads TGTGCCAGAGGACAAAGGATTTCTAATCAGCCCCAGCATTTT. Protein: CARGQRISNQPQHF.

V gene TRBV19 combines with J gene TRBJ2-1; D might be TRBD2 (5 bases). The CDR3 runs to 13 residues. Germline CDR1 is LNHDA and CDR2 is SQIVND (reference sequence). With 3 bases removed from V and 5 bases from J, the gap between germline ends came to 8 bases. CDR3 coding DNA: TGTGCCAGTAGTATGACTACTAACAATGAGCAGTTCTTC. It yields the protein CASSMTTNNEQFF.